This T cell receptor (beta chain) originates from a study of T cell responses to AZD1222 COVID-19 vaccine (dated by TCRdb to 2020 to 2023). Some background on the complete study: AZD1222 recipients with second doses at about 4 weeks or about 12 weeks were pooled, because spike-specific TCR depth and breadth did not differ between schedules. A total of 230 or so trial participants underwent TCR sequencing, of whom about 200 received two doses of AZD1222 and some 26 received two doses of the MenACWY control vaccine. Enrollment into the trials was organized by age into subgroups of 18-55, 56-69 and 70-plus years, and those subgroups contained approximately 160, 26 and 62 TCR-sequenced participants, respectively. General findings and caveats noted by the study authors: Spike-specific TCR breadth and depth rose significantly after two AZD1222 doses compared with day 0 and with MenACWY recipients. No day 14 peak-response samples were available, so repertoires were characterized only after the peak T cell response. Conclusions about previously exposed vaccinees are limited because only six or seven AZD1222 recipients were SARS-CoV-2 seropositive at baseline. Reportedly, close to half of the unique spike-specific TCRs recognized epitopes lying outside the regions that are mutated in the B.1.351 and B.1.1.7 variants. The 56-69-year group was small, and its depth increase did not reach significance, likely because of low power. The whole spike protein was spanned by vaccine-associated CD4 TCRs, and dominant responses were seen in regions 160-218 and 743-854. Participants were mostly white British and included more females than males, and it was suggested by the authors that clonal diversity may have been underestimated.

The germline V gene supplies CDR1 SNHLY and CDR2 FYNNEI. V and J are truncated by 7 bases and 1 base respectively, leaving an intervening sequence of 5 bases. Inclusive of the bounding cysteine and phenylalanine, the CDR3 is 12 residues long. CDR3 DNA is the only sequence kept; it has 36 bases, read in frame from the first base. Concerning this clone itself: The antigen it binds to is not known. Within one base of it there is no much larger clone, and no base qualities were kept.

The time point label corresponds to: baseline before first vaccination. The vaccinee samples were drawn from two UK trials, COV001 and COV002, one of which was a single-blind randomized controlled phase 2/3 trial testing AZD1222 (ChAdOx1 nCoV-19) in healthy adults. For TCRbeta chain sequencing, PBMC samples were collected from trial participants at day 0 and at day 28 after the second dose. The CDR3 regions of human TCRbeta chains were analyzed by immunosequencing. As for the authors' bioinformatics: Repertoire TCRs were matched against a reference library of SARS-CoV-2-specific TCRs generated with the MIRA antigen-specificity platform. Breadth meant the fraction of unique TCRs that were SARS-CoV-2-associated, whereas depth meant the fraction of total T cells that were SARS-CoV-2-associated. Using the MIRA data, each spike-specific TCR was mapped to the spike region that the TCR reacts to and placed in a CD4 or CD8 class. Log10-transformed breadth and depth values were compared by one-way ANOVA with Sidak's multiple comparisons tests. Drawn from immuneACCESS, this table holds only the in-frame rearrangements with V and J called that TCRdb kept. Clones are partly lost; checked studies trace under half to an unresolved V gene and leave the rest unexplained. V, J and clone size derive from that table, while D and trimming were established from the DNA sequence. Recorded for this sample are about 85,000 clones; roughly nine tenths of them occurred a single time. Approximately 7% of the sample is held by the ten biggest clonotypes.

This sequence was found in an adult in good health. The sequence links TRBV2 to TRBJ1-3, with the D gene too uncertain to name. The input for sequencing was peripheral blood, taken on day 0 of AZD1222 vaccination. Here is the DNA: TGTGCCAGCACTCAGTCTGGAAACACCATATATTTT. Its protein is CASTQSGNTIYF.